The 12 T cell receptor beta chains below come from one sample, sequenced in a study of blood T cell repertoires in COVID-19. Sequencing used immunoSEQ multiplex PCR; TCRdb keeps in-frame clones, though not all of them. The table has about 410,000 clones, over 75% seen once. Material: peripheral blood. The receptors shown here come from a woman in her thirties or forties with COVID-19, enrolled during active disease.

On this clone: Germline and junction disagree at one end, which may indicate a read error. V is TRBV19 and J is TRBJ1-5; TRBD1 matches at 10 bases. Germline V gene data show CDR1 as LNHDA and CDR2 as SQIVND (reference sequence). The CDR3 is 15 amino acids. In DNA form, the CDR3 reads TGTGCCAGTAGTTCTTGGACAGGGGGGGATCAGTCCCAGCATTTT. Amino acids: CASSSWTGGDQSQHF.

The chain recombines TRBV28 with TRBJ2-1; TRBD2 matches 11 bases. CDR3 length: 15 residues. Trimming took 6 bases from V and 5 from J; bases not matched to a gene: 6. CDR1 and CDR2 (germline): MDHEN, SYDVKM. CDR3 nucleotides: TGTGCCAGCAGCAACACTAGCGGGAGAGACAATGAGCAGTTCTTC. It encodes CASSNTSGRDNEQFF. The variable domain in full, with the rest retrieved from reference TRBV28 and TRBJ2-1, is DVKVTQSSRYLVKRTGEKVFLECVQDMDHENMFWYRQDPGLGLRLIYFSYDVKMKEKGDIPEGYSVSREKKERFSLILESASTNQTSMYLCASSNTSGRDNEQFFGPGTRLTVL.

This chain uses TRBV18 with TRBJ1-1; D not resolved. CDR1 is KGHSH, CDR2 LQKENI, per germline. This CDR3 contains 14 residues. V was pared by 3 bases and J by 6 bases, with 14 bases between. The CDR3 loop is CASSPPEATAEAFF. The CDR3 DNA reads TGTGCCAGCTCACCCCCAGAGGCAACCGCTGAAGCTTTCTTT.

The chain uses TRBV4-3 and TRBJ2-2, with D perhaps TRBD2 (5 bases). There are 18 residues in the CDR3. Germline loops: CDR1 LGHNA, CDR2 YSLEER. V gave up 0 bases and J gave up 2 bases, with 16 bases separating them. CDR3 in amino acids: CASSQEVTAAINTGELFF. CDR3 in DNA: TGCGCCAGCAGCCAAGAAGTCACAGCGGCAATCAACACCGGGGAGCTGTTTTTT.

This chain joins TRBV7-3 and TRBJ1-3; tentative D call: TRBD1 (6 bases). Germline V gene sequence: CDR1 SGHTA, CDR2 FQGTGA. V was shortened by 5 bases and J by 0 bases, with 11 bases between the two germline ends. The CDR3 extends over 15 amino acids. Here the CDR3 DNA reads TGTGCCAGCAGCCCGGACAGTTTCTCTGGAAACACCATATATTTT. Its translation: CASSPDSFSGNTIYF. Based on the CDR3 plus reference TRBV7-3 and TRBJ1-3, the full variable domain is GAGVSQTPSNKVTEKGKYVELRCDPISGHTALYWYRQSLGQGPEFLIYFQGTGAADDSGLPNDRFFAVRPEGSVSTLKIQRTERGDSAVYLCASSPDSFSGNTIYFGEGSWLTVV.

The CDR3 sequence: CARSFLFSLPKSYEQYF. The DNA for the CDR3 is TGTGCCAGAAGCTTCCTTTTTAGTCTACCAAAGTCCTACGAGCAGTACTTC. The V gene is TRBV5-3, the J gene TRBJ2-7, with D unclear. TRBV5-3 is recorded as an ORF, its role being uncertain. The V gene lost 2 bases and the J gene lost 1 base, with 19 bases spanning the gap. The CDR3 extends over 17 amino acids.

The V gene is TRBV6-5, the J gene TRBJ1-6, with 9 bases that match TRBD1. The germline CDR1 and CDR2 sequences are MNHEY and SVGAGI. The J segment lost 9 bases and the V segment lost 1 base, leaving 4 bases of the junction unmatched. This CDR3 contains 15 residues. CDR3 sequence: CASSYLGQGGSPLHF. DNA for the CDR3: TGTGCCAGCAGTTACTTGGGACAGGGAGGTTCACCCCTCCACTTT.

This clone was observed once. This chain links TRBV6-6 with TRBJ1-2; D might be TRBD1 (6 bases). Germline V gives CDR1 MNHNY, CDR2 SVGAGI (reference sequence). The CDR3 contains 14 residues. Trimming left V 6 bases short and J 6 bases short, with 17 bases between. The CDR3 sequence: CASRTTGTPNGYTF. CDR3 nucleotide sequence: TGTGCCAGCAGAACCACCGGGACACCCAATGGCTACACCTTC.

The rearrangement joins TRBV28 to TRBJ1-3; no clear D. CDR1 is MDHEN and CDR2 is SYDVKM in the germline V gene. Trimming removed 3 bases from V and 3 bases from J, with 9 bases in between. The length of the CDR3 is 14 residues. The DNA of the CDR3 is TGTGCCAGCAGTTTCTCGACACATGGAAACACCATATATTTT. Its translation: CASSFSTHGNTIYF.

This sequence joins TRBV7-9 and TRBJ1-4; possibly TRBD1 for D (5 bases). Germline V gene sequence: CDR1 SEHNR, CDR2 FQNEAQ (reference sequence). Trimming pared 1 base from V and 6 bases from J, leaving 15 bases between. The CDR3 is 16 amino acids. Written as DNA, the CDR3 is TGTGCCAGCAGCTTAGGGACAAGGGACTTTGATGAAAAACTGTTTTTT. Amino acid sequence: CASSLGTRDFDEKLFF. Variable domain in full (rest from reference TRBV7-9 and TRBJ1-4): DTGVSQNPRHKITKRGQNVTFRCDPISEHNRLYWYRQTLGQGPEFLTYFQNEAQLEKSRLLSDRFSAERPKGSFSTLEIQRTEQGDSAMYLCASSLGTRDFDEKLFFGSGTQLSVL.

The chain has TRBV19 and TRBJ1-1, with a weak D call TRBD1 (5 bases). Germline V gene lookup returns CDR1 LNHDA and CDR2 SQIVND (reference sequence). This CDR3 has 14 residues. V was trimmed by 3 bases and J by 6 bases, leaving 14 bases between them. CDR3 sequence reads: CASSMGQGSPEAFF. DNA of the CDR3: TGTGCCAGTAGTATGGGGCAGGGAAGTCCTGAAGCTTTCTTT.

This clone has a single count. The chain employs TRBV30 and TRBJ2-5; 7 bases agree with TRBD1. Germline lookup yields CDR1 GTSNPN and CDR2 SVGIG (reference sequence). The CDR3 covers 15 residues. Trimming cost V 3 bases and J 6 bases; bases outside gene matches: 13. The chain's CDR3 is CAWRPRQGIWKTQYF. The CDR3 nucleotides are TGTGCCTGGAGACCGAGACAGGGAATCTGGAAGACCCAGTACTTC.